What follows describes a single T cell receptor (beta chain). The data were produced by immunoSEQ multiplex PCR, yet TCRdb's version contains in-frame clones alone and is incomplete. The table has about 2.4 million clones, more than 85% seen once; the top ten hold around 0.4%. CDR3 length: 13 amino acids. Germline CDR1 is LNHDA and CDR2 is SQIVND (reference sequence). The J segment lost 8 bases and the V segment lost 6 bases, leaving 8 bases of the junction unmatched. The sample comes from a study of shared clonotypes between healthy human individuals. What was sequenced was naive CD4+ T cells from PBMCs. Subset of the sample: CD45RA+ positively selected. This TCR derives from a man between 18 and 29 years old in good health. Some clones in this sample may be carry-over from other donors' samples. The chain employs TRBV19 and TRBJ1-2, with 8 bases matching TRBD1. The CDR3 DNA reads TGTGCCAGTAGGACCGGACAGGGTAACGGCTACACCTTC. Its translation is CASRTGQGNGYTF.